Following are 7 T cell receptor beta chains from one sample sequenced in a study of identical twins. TCRdb used MiXCR to reprocess the 5' RACE reads, holding one entry per CDR3 protein. The sample records a few hundred thousand distinct CDR3 sequences, approximately 8.5% being singletons. These data also formed part of another study, on yellow fever vaccine responses in identical twins.

The specimen sequenced was memory (CD45RO+) T cells sorted from blood. The receptors here all came from a woman between 18 and 29 years old in good health.

This clonotype was found a few times. J is TRBJ2-1 and V is TRBV24-1; D call uncertain. The CDR3 consists of 14 residues. Trimming took 7 bases from V and 5 from J, leaving 14 bases between them. Germline V lookup: CDR1 KGHDR, CDR2 SFDVKD. For the CDR3, the DNA is TGTGCCACCAGCCCGCGGACGCTACACAATGAGCAGTTCTTC. Its protein product is CATSPRTLHNEQFF.

V is TRBV11-2 and J is TRBJ1-3; D is ambiguous. Germline values: CDR1 SGHAT, CDR2 FQNNGV. Trimming pared 1 base from V and 9 bases from J, leaving 13 bases between. The CDR3 consists of 14 residues. The CDR3 protein is CASSLAEGGSTIYF. The CDR3 DNA reads as TGTGCCAGCAGCTTAGCCGAAGGAGGTTCCACCATATATTTT.

The chain is built from TRBV7-2 and TRBJ2-5; D is possibly TRBD1 or TRBD2 (5 bases each). The ends were cut back, 1 base at V and 5 bases at J, with 14 bases in the middle. Germline V gives CDR1 SGHTA, CDR2 FQGNSA. This CDR3 spans 15 amino acids. As DNA, the CDR3 is TGTGCCAGCAGCTTAGATCCGGGGCGAAGTGAGACCCAGTACTTC. Translated: CASSLDPGRSETQYF.

The rearrangement joins TRBV25-1 to TRBJ1-1; no firm D call. V lost 6 bases and J 2 bases, leaving 13 bases between the germline ends. The CDR3 consists of 14 residues. Germline lookup yields CDR1 MGHDK and CDR2 SYGVNS. The CDR3 protein is CASSSPGGNTEAFF. The CDR3 coding sequence is TGTGCCAGCAGCTCCCCCGGCGGTAACACTGAAGCTTTCTTT.

This chain connects TRBV6-1 to TRBJ1-5; 7 bases match TRBD1. The J segment lost 2 bases and the V segment lost 6 bases, leaving 7 bases of the junction unmatched. This CDR3 comprises 15 residues. CDR1 is MNHNS and CDR2 is SASEGT in the germline V gene. In nucleotides, the CDR3 is TGTGCCAGCAGGCCCGACAGGGATCGCAATCAGCCCCAGCATTTT. Translated, it gives CASRPDRDRNQPQHF.

This clonotype has ten or more counts. The chain uses TRBV6-4 and TRBJ2-3; 11 bases fit TRBD2. Germline CDR1 reads MRHNA; CDR2 reads SNTAGT. The V segment lost 4 bases and the J segment 4 bases; nucleotides outside the gene matches: 1. This CDR3 is built from 14 residues. CDR3 sequence reads: CASSVAGGPDTQYF. CDR3 nucleotides: TGTGCCAGCAGTGTAGCGGGGGGGCCAGATACGCAGTATTTT.

This clonotype was counted between two and nine times. The chain combines TRBV6-4 with TRBJ2-1; the D gene is possibly TRBD2 (7 bases). There are 18 residues in the CDR3. Trimming took off 2 bases at V and 6 bases at J, with 23 bases between the two ends. Germline loops: CDR1 MRHNA, CDR2 SNTAGT. The chain's CDR3 is CASSDRGGPGGASNEQFF. The CDR3 DNA reads TGTGCCAGCAGTGACAGGGGGGGCCCGGGGGGAGCAAGCAATGAGCAGTTCTTC.